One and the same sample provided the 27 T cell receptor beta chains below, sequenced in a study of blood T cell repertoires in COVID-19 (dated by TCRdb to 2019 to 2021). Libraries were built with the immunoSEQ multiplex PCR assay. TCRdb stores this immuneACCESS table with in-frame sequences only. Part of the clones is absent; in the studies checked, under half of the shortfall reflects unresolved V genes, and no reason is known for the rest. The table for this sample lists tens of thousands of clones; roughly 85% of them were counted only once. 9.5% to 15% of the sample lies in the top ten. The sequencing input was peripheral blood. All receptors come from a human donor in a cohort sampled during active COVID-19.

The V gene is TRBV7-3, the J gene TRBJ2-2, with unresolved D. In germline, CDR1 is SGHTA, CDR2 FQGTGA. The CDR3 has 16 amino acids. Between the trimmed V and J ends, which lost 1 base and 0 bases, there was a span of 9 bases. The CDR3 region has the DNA TGTGCCAGCAGCTTAATGGGCAGTGCGAACACCGGGGAGCTGTTTTTT. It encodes CASSLMGSANTGELFF.

The CDR3 DNA is TGTGCCACCAGCAGGACCCCCGGACTAGCCCCCTACGAGCAGTACTTC. As protein: CATSRTPGLAPYEQYF. The chain uses TRBV15 and TRBJ2-7, with TRBD2 matching over 8 bases. Trimming took 3 bases from V and 2 from J; bases not matched to a gene: 9. Germline loops: CDR1 LNHNV, CDR2 YYDKDF (reference sequence). The CDR3 loop spans 16 amino acids.

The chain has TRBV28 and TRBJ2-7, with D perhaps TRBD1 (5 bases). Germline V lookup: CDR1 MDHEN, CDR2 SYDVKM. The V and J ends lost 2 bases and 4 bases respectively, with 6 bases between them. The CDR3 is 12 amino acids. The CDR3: CASSLQGYEQYF. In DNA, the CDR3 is TGTGCCAGCAGTTTACAGGGTTACGAGCAGTACTTC. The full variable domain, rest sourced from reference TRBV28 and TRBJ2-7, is DVKVTQSSRYLVKRTGEKVFLECVQDMDHENMFWYRQDPGLGLRLIYFSYDVKMKEKGDIPEGYSVSREKKERFSLILESASTNQTSMYLCASSLQGYEQYFGPGTRLTVT.

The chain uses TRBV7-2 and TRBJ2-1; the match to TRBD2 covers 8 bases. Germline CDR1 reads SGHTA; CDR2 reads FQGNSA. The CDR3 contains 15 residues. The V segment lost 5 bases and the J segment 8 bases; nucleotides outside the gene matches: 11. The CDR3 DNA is TGTGCCAGCAGCGGCAGCGGGAGTGAGAGAGATGAGCAGTTCTTC. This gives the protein CASSGSGSERDEQFF. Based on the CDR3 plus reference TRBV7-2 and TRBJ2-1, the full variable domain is GAGVSQSPSNKVTEKGKDVELRCDPISGHTALYWYRQSLGQGLEFLIYFQGNSAPDKSGLPSDRFSAERTGGSVSTLTIQRTQQEDSAVYLCASSGSGSERDEQFFGPGTRLTVL.

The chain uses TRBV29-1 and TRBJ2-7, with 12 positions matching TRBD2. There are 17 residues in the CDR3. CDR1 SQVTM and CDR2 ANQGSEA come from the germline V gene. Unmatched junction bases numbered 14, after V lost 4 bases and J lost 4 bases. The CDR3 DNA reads TGCAGCGTTGGGGACCGGGTGATGGGACTAGCGGGTTACGAGCAGTACTTC. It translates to CSVGDRVMGLAGYEQYF.

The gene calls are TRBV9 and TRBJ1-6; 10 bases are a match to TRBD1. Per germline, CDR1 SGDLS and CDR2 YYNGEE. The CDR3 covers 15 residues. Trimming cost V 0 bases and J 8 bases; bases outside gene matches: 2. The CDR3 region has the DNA TGTGCCAGCAGCGTAGAAGGGACAGGGGATTCACCCCTCCACTTT. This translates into CASSVEGTGDSPLHF.

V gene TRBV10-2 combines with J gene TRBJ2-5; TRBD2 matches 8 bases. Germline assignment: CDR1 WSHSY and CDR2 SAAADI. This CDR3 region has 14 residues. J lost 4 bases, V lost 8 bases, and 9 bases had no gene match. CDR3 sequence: CASFERGTGETQYF. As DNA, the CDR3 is TGCGCCAGCTTCGAGCGGGGGACGGGAGAGACCCAGTACTTC.

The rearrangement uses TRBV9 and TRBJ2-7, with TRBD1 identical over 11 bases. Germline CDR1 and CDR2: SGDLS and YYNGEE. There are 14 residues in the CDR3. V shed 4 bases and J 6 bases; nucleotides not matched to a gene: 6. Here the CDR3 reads CASSPGQGAVEQYF. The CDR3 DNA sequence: TGTGCCAGCAGCCCCGGACAGGGGGCTGTCGAGCAGTACTTC. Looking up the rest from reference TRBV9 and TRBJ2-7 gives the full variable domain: DSGVTQTPKHLITATGQRVTLRCSPRSGDLSVYWYQQSLDQGLQFLIQYYNGEERAKGNILERFSAQQFPDLHSELNLSSLELGDSALYFCASSPGQGAVEQYFGPGTRLTVT.

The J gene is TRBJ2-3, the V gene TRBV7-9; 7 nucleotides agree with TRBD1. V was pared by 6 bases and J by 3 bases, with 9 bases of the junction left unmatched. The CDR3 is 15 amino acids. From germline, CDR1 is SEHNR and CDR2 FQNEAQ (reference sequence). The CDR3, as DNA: TGTGCCAGCAGGGGACACAGGGGCGATACAGATACGCAGTATTTT. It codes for CASRGHRGDTDTQYF.

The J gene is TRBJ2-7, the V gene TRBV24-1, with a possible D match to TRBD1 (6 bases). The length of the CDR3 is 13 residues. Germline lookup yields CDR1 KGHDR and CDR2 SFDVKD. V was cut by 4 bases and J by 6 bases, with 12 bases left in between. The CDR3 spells CATSDTDRSEQYF. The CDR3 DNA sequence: TGTGCCACCAGTGACACAGACAGGTCCGAGCAGTACTTC.

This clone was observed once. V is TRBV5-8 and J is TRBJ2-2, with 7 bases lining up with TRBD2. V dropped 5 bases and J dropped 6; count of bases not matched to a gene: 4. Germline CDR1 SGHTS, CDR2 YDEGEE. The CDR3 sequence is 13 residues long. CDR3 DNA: TGTGCCAGCAGAAGAGGACTAGCCGGGGAGCTGTTTTTT. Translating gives CASRRGLAGELFF.

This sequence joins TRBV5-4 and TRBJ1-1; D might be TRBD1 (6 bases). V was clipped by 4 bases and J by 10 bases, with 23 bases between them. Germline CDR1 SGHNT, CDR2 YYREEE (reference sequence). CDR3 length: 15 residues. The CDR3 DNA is TGTGCCAGCAGCCGATGGGGGGGGGCAAGTCTGGCAGCTTTCTTT. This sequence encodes CASSRWGGASLAAFF.

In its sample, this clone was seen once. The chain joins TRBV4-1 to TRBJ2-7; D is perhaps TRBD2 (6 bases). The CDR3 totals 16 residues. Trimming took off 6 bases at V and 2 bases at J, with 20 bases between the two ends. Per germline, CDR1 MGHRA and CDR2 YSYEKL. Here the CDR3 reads CASRRTEREVAYEQYF. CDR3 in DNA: TGCGCCAGCAGGCGCACGGAGAGGGAGGTGGCCTACGAGCAGTACTTC.

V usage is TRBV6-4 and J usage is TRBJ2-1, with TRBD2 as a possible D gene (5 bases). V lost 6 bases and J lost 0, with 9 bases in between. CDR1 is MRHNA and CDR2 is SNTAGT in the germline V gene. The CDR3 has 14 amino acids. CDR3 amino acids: CASRAESSYNEQFF. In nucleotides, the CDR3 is TGTGCCAGCAGAGCGGAGAGCTCCTACAATGAGCAGTTCTTC.

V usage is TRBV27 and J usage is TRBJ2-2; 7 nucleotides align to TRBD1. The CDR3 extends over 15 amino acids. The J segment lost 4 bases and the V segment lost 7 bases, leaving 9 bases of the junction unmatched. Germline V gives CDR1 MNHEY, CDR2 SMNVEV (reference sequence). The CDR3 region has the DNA TGTGCCAGCACCAAAGGACAGGCTTCCACCGGGGAGCTGTTTTTT. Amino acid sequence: CASTKGQASTGELFF.

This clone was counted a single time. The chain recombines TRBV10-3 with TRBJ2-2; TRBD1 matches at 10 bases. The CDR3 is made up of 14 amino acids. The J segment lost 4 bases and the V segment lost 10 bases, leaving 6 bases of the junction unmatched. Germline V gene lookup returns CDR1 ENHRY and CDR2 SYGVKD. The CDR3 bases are TGTGCCACTGACAGGGGGCAGGTCACCGGGGAGCTGTTTTTT. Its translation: CATDRGQVTGELFF.

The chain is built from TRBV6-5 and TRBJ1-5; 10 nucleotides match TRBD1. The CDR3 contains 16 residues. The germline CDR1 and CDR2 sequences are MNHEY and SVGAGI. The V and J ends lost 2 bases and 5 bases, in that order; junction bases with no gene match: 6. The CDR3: CASSYHDRGHDQPQHF. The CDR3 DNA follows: TGTGCCAGCAGTTACCACGACAGGGGGCATGATCAGCCCCAGCATTTT.

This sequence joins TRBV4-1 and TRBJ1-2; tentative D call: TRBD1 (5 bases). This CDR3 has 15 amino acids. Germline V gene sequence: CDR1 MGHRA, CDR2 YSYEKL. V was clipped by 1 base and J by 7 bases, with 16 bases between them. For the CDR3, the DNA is TGCGCCAGCAGCCAAGCCGGGACTAAACTTGGTGGCTACACCTTC. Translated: CASSQAGTKLGGYTF.

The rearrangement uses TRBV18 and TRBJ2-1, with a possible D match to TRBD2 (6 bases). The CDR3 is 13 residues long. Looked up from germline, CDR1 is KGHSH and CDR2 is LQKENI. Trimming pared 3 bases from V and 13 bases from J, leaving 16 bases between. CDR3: CASSPPPGDTQFF. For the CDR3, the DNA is TGTGCCAGCTCACCCCCGCCGGGGGATACCCAGTTCTTC.

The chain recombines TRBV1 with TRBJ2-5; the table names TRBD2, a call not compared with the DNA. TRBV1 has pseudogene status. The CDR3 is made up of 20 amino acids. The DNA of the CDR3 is TGCACCAGCAGCCGAACGGGACTAGCGGGAGTTCCCCCACAACAAGAGACCCAGTACTTC. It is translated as CTSSRTGLAGVPPQQETQYF.

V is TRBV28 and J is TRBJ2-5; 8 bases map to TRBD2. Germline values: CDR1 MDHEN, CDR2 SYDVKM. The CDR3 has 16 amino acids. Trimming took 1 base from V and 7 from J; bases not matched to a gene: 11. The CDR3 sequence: CASSLSGGVYGGTQYF. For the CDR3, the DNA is TGTGCCAGCAGTTTATCGGGAGGGGTATACGGAGGGACCCAGTACTTC.

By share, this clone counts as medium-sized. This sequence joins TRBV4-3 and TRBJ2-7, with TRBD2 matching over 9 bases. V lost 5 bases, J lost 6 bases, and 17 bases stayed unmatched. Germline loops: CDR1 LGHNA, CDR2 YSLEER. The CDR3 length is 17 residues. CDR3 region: CASSNRGTSITGGEQYF. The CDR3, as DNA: TGCGCCAGCAGCAATCGCGGGACTAGCATTACTGGGGGCGAGCAGTACTTC.

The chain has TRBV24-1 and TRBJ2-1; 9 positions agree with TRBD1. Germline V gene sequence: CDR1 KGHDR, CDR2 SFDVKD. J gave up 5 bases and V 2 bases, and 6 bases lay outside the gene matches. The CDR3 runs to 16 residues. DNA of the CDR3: TGTGCCACCAGTGATTCCGGGACAGGGACGCACAATGAGCAGTTCTTC. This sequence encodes CATSDSGTGTHNEQFF.

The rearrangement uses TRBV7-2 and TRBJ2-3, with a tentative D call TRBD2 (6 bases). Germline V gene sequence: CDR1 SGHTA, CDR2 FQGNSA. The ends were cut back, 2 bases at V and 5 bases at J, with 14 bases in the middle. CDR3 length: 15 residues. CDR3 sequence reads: CASSLSPGELDTQYF. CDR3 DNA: TGTGCCAGCAGCTTATCGCCGGGAGAGCTAGATACGCAGTATTTT.

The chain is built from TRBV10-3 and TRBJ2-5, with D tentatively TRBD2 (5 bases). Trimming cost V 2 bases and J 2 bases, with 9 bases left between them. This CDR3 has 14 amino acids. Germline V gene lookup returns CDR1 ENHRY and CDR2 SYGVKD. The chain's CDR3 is CAISESWTQETQYF. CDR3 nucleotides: TGTGCCATCAGTGAGAGTTGGACTCAAGAGACCCAGTACTTC.

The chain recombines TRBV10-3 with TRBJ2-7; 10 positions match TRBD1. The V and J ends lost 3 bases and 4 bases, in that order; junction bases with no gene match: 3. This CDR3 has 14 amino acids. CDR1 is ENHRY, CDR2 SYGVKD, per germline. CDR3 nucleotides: TGTGCCATCAGTGACGACAGGGGGCTGTACGAGCAGTACTTC. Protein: CAISDDRGLYEQYF.

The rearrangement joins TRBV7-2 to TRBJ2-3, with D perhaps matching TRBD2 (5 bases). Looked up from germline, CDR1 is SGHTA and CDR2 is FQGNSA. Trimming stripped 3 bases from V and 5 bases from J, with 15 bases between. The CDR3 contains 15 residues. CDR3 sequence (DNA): TGTGCCAGCAGCTTGACTTCATCGGGAATAGATACGCAGTATTTT. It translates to CASSLTSSGIDTQYF.